The 13 T cell receptor beta chains below all came from one sample that was sequenced in a study of preoperative IRX-2 immunotherapy in early breast cancer. Indicated treatment: preoperative locoregional IRX-2 cytokine immunotherapy. TCRdb's copy holds only in-frame clones and misses some; the assay was immunoSEQ multiplex PCR. The sample yields approximately 6,300 clones, under 85% seen once. Sequencing used tumor tissue, obtained before IRX-2 immunotherapy. The receptor source for this set is a human donor with breast cancer.

A few counts support this clone. The rearrangement links TRBV19 to TRBJ2-5; 8 nucleotides line up with TRBD1. The ends lost 6 bases at V and 4 bases at J; junction bases unmatched: 7. This CDR3 contains 14 residues. Germline V gene lookup returns CDR1 LNHDA and CDR2 SQIVND (reference sequence). Here the CDR3 DNA reads TGTGCCAGTAGCCGACAGGGGACATCAGAGACCCAGTACTTC. Translated: CASSRQGTSETQYF.

The genes are TRBV7-7 and TRBJ2-3; D is undetermined. The ends were cut back, 3 bases at V and 6 bases at J, with 13 bases in the middle. The germline V gene encodes CDR1 SSHAT and CDR2 FNYEAQ (reference sequence). The CDR3 totals 14 residues. The DNA for the CDR3 is TGTGCCAGCAGCTTCGAACGGGTCACGGATACGCAGTATTTT. This codes for CASSFERVTDTQYF.

V is TRBV6-8 and J is TRBJ2-7; TRBD1 aligns across 9 bases. In germline, CDR1 is MNHGY, CDR2 SAAAGT. The length of the CDR3 is 16 residues. The J segment lost 3 bases and the V segment lost 4 bases, leaving 10 bases of the junction unmatched. The CDR3 sequence: CASSSPSRTGDYEQYF. The CDR3 bases are TGTGCCAGCAGTTCCCCCTCGAGGACAGGGGACTACGAGCAGTACTTC.

This rearrangement joins TRBV6-8 to TRBJ2-3, with unresolved D. V lost 5 bases and J 1 base, leaving 13 bases between the germline ends. This CDR3 has 15 residues. Germline V gene sequence: CDR1 MNHGY, CDR2 SAAAGT. Here the CDR3 reads CASSRKSPGTDTQYF. As DNA, the CDR3 is TGTGCCAGCAGTCGAAAGTCCCCGGGCACAGATACGCAGTATTTT.

This chain uses TRBV7-7 with TRBJ2-3; possibly TRBD2 for D (6 bases). CDR3 length: 15 amino acids. V was pared by 5 bases and J by 6 bases, with 18 bases between. Germline CDR1 SSHAT, CDR2 FNYEAQ (reference sequence). The CDR3 protein is CASSTDASARDTQYF. The CDR3 DNA reads as TGTGCCAGCAGCACGGATGCTAGCGCAAGGGATACGCAGTATTTT.

V usage is TRBV19 and J usage is TRBJ2-2, with D perhaps matching TRBD2 (6 bases). Germline CDR1 LNHDA, CDR2 SQIVND (reference sequence). This CDR3 spans 15 amino acids. The ends were cut back, 4 bases at V and 4 bases at J, with 13 bases in the middle. The CDR3 reads CASSKGGASTGELFF. The CDR3, as DNA: TGTGCCAGTAGTAAGGGCGGGGCTTCCACCGGGGAGCTGTTTTTT.

The chain is built from TRBV30 and TRBJ2-1; 8 nucleotides align to TRBD2. Per germline, CDR1 GTSNPN and CDR2 SVGIG (reference sequence). J lost 1 base, V lost 3 bases, and 2 bases had no gene match. CDR3 size: 14 residues. This CDR3 reads CAWSRGGSYNEQFF. CDR3 sequence (DNA): TGTGCCTGGAGCCGGGGGGGTTCCTACAATGAGCAGTTCTTC.

DNA of the CDR3: TGCGCCAGCAGCACAGGGACAGGCTCCAACTCTGGAAACACCATATATTTT. Its protein product is CASSTGTGSNSGNTIYF. The J gene is TRBJ1-3, the V gene TRBV5-1; 8 nucleotides agree with TRBD1. The germline V gene encodes CDR1 SGHRS and CDR2 YFSETQ. CDR3 length equals 17 residues. V shed 4 bases, J shed 0 bases, and the junction held 9 bases outside the gene matches.

V usage is TRBV30 and J usage is TRBJ1-1; 7 nucleotides align to TRBD1. This CDR3 comprises 15 residues. Germline trimming cut 2 bases from V and 9 bases from J; bases unmatched to any gene: 15. Germline CDR1 and CDR2: GTSNPN and SVGIG (reference sequence). As DNA, the CDR3 is TGTGCCTGGAGTTCTAACTTCCCGGGACAGATTAAAGCTTTCTTT. It yields the protein CAWSSNFPGQIKAFF.

The chain uses TRBV11-3 and TRBJ2-7; 8 bases agree with TRBD2. The CDR3 spans 15 residues. Looked up from germline, CDR1 is SGHNT and CDR2 is YENEEA. The junction had 10 bases not matched to a gene; V was cut back by 5 bases and J by 4 bases. The CDR3 coding sequence is TGTGCCAGCAGCCTCGGGGGGACTAGTACTTACGAGCAGTACTTC. Protein sequence: CASSLGGTSTYEQYF.

The chain is built from TRBV11-3 and TRBJ2-5; TRBD2 matches 7 bases. The V gene end was trimmed by 3 bases and the J gene end by 1 base; junction bases not matched to a gene: 14. This CDR3 has 18 amino acids. The germline V gene encodes CDR1 SGHNT and CDR2 YENEEA. The CDR3 DNA reads TGTGCCAGCAGCTTCGGGGCGTTGAGCGGGGTGGGCCAAGAGACCCAGTACTTC. This gives the protein CASSFGALSGVGQETQYF.

The rearrangement uses TRBV23-1 and TRBJ1-5; no definite D call. TRBV23-1 is designated an ORF whose function remains uncertain. The V end lost 6 bases, the J end lost 3 bases, and 9 bases lay between the germline ends. The CDR3 runs 13 residues. CDR3 amino acids: CASSLRLNQPQHF. DNA for the CDR3: TGCGCCAGCAGCTTACGTCTCAATCAGCCCCAGCATTTT.

The CDR3 reads CASSLNTGTSGGNTIYF. The DNA of the CDR3 is TGTGCCAGCTCGCTCAACACCGGGACATCAGGGGGAAACACCATATATTTT. The chain is built from TRBV18 and TRBJ1-3, with D possibly TRBD1 on 6 matching bases. The CDR3 is made up of 17 amino acids. Germline CDR1 KGHSH, CDR2 LQKENI. V was pared by 6 bases and J by 4 bases, with 22 bases between.